The clone carrying this T cell receptor beta chain showed up just a few times. Antigen unknown. A much larger clone sits a single nucleotide away, making a read error possible. The unsorted libraries were made from 2 million PBMCs kept at -80 C. This sample was included in a study of neurological immune-mediated disorders. The study's findings and limits: No clinical or MRI feature was associated with the multiple sclerosis repertoire cluster.

Synthesis of cDNA was accomplished via 5'RACE employing 10-nucleotide random UMIs. Every sequencing run produced over 200 million TCR-beta sequences, and the sequences from any one run covered 15-18 subjects. A single record per CDR3 protein comes from TCRdb applying MiXCR to the 5' RACE reads. The table records about 74,000 distinct CDR3 sequences, 5.2% of them present only once. This CDR3 comprises 15 residues. Germline V CDR1 and CDR2: MGHRA, YSYEKL. Trimming left V 5 bases short and J 5 bases short, with 19 bases between. This receptor was identified in a man aged 18 to 35 with multiple sclerosis. The sequenced material came from PBMCs. The V call is TRBV4-1, the J call TRBJ2-7, with D possibly matching TRBD2 (6 bases). CDR3 sequence (DNA): TGCGCCAGCAGCGTACCGACTAGAGGGAGTAACGAGCAGTACTTC. It translates to CASSVPTRGSNEQYF.